This TCR beta chain was profiled in a study of metastatic and nonmetastatic thyroid tumors. CDR3 length equals 16 residues. The ends lost 5 bases at V and 4 bases at J; junction bases unmatched: 12. Germline-derived CDR1 and CDR2 are SEHNR and FQNEAQ (reference sequence). TCRdb re-called the PCR reads through MiXCR. The table records over 14,000 clones, 24% of them present only once. Patients underwent thyroid surgery, and none had received any treatment before it. Sequences were obtained from tumor tissue. V and J are TRBV7-9 and TRBJ2-5, with 8 bases that match TRBD2. This clonotype was obtained from a female donor with papillary thyroid cancer or a benign thyroid nodule (not recorded which). Some clones in this sample may be carry-over from other donors' samples. The CDR3 nucleotides read TGTGCCAGCAGCCCCCTTTTAGGTCTAGCGGGAGAGACCCAGTACTTC. This sequence encodes CASSPLLGLAGETQYF.